This is a list of T cell receptor beta chains from one sample in a study of blood T cell repertoires in COVID-19. TCRdb's table, derived via immunoSEQ multiplex PCR, lists solely in-frame clones and lacks some. The top ten hold about 6% of the sample, which has roughly 350,000 clones, around 87% seen once. The specimen was peripheral blood. The receptors derive from a woman between 50 and 59 years old with COVID-19, enrolled during active disease. The conserved cysteine and the conserved F or W are not part of the CDR3 here. The order of the fields is V gene, D gene, CDR3 protein. A D gene is named only where the DNA matches it firmly.

>TRBV5-1|.
ASSFIAGSSYEQY
>TRBV19|.
ASSIGLGVNTEAF
>TRBV19|.
ASSIRNSGYEQY
>TRBV5-5|.
ASSFSQGLFEAF
>TRBV19|TRBD1
ASGQGARDTEAF
>TRBV6-5|TRBD1
ASSTVRTGNYGYT
>TRBV24-1|.
ATSAGGEKLF
>TRBV5-1|TRBD2
ASSWGTSASRETQY
>TRBV30|TRBD1
AWSVNRGNTQY
>TRBV7-9|.
ASSPPRETQY
>TRBV12-3/TRBV12-4|.
ASSLQDTGELF
>TRBV25-1|.
ATRNSQGWAETQY
>TRBV6-1|.
ASSERGNGYSGANVLT
>TRBV19|.
ASSIQGPNYGYT
>TRBV28|TRBD1
ASSLPGQGNPWGGYT
>TRBV5-1|TRBD1
ASSLRTGGATYEQY
>TRBV6-1|.
ASSEQVGRTNYGYT
>TRBV27|TRBD1
ASSLVGQGNTEAF
>TRBV10-2|TRBD2
ASSPPGRAVGEQF
>TRBV6-5|TRBD2
ASRRTSGAPYEQY
>TRBV7-9|TRBD1
ASSPRQGGSYGYT
>TRBV6-5|TRBD2
AGASGRSYEQY
>TRBV11-3|.
ASSLSYNSPLH
>TRBV9|.
ASSVGALSGDTQY
>TRBV9|TRBD2
ASGAGVTGELF
>TRBV5-1|TRBD1
ASSLGQGSSYEQY
>TRBV30|TRBD2
AWSKGLAFDTQY
>TRBV6-1|TRBD1
ASSGWDRGLGNTIY
>TRBV4-1|.
ASSQDNSRTLVDYGYT